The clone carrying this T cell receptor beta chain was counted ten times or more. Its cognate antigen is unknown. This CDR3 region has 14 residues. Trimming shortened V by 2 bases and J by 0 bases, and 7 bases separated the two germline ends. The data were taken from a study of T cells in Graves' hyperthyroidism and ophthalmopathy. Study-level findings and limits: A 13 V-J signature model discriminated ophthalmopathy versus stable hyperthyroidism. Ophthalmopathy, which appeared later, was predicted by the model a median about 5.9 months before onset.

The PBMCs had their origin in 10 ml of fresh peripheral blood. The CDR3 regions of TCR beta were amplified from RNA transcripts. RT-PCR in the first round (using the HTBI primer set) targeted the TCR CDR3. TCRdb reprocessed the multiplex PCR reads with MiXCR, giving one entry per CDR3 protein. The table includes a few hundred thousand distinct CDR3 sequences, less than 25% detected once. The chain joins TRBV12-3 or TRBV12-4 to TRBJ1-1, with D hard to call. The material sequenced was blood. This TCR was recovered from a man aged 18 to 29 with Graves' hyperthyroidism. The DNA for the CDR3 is TGTGCCAGCAGTTTAAGGCGAGTGAACACTGAAGCTTTCTTT. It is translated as CASSLRRVNTEAFF.